These 26 T cell receptor beta chains were all obtained from the same sample, sequenced in a study of blood T cell repertoires in COVID-19. Sequencing used immunoSEQ multiplex PCR; TCRdb keeps in-frame clones, though not all of them. This table holds 150,000 to 200,000 clones, roughly 88% found once. The sample was PBMCs or T cells enriched from blood (not recorded which). The source of these receptors is a woman between 55 and 75 years old who had recovered from COVID-19.

This clone is a singleton in its sample. The chain has TRBV9 and TRBJ2-3, with 7 bases lining up with TRBD2. Losses at the gene ends were 3 bases for V and 3 bases for J; bases not matched to a gene: 7. Germline V gives CDR1 SGDLS, CDR2 YYNGEE. The CDR3 sequence is 15 residues long. DNA for the CDR3: TGTGCCAGCAGCGCCTGGGCGGGAGCGACAGATACGCAGTATTTT. Amino acid sequence: CASSAWAGATDTQYF.

About this clone: This CDR3 is also generated by other DNA sequences in the sample. The rearrangement joins TRBV5-1 to TRBJ1-2; 8 bases align to TRBD1. This CDR3 is built from 14 residues. Trimming removed 4 bases from V and 4 bases from J; junction bases left unmatched: 6. CDR1 is SGHRS and CDR2 is YFSETQ in the germline V gene. The CDR3 spells CASSTGTGVYGYTF. The CDR3 DNA sequence: TGCGCCAGCAGCACCGGGACAGGCGTCTATGGCTACACCTTC. Together with reference TRBV5-1 and TRBJ1-2, the CDR3 gives the full variable domain: KAGVTQTPRYLIKTRGQQVTLSCSPISGHRSVSWYQQTPGQGLQFLFEYFSETQRNKGNFPGRFSGRQFSNSRSEMNVSTLELGDSALYLCASSTGTGVYGYTFGSGTRLTVV.

The chain links TRBV10-1 to TRBJ2-7, with 8 bases fitting TRBD1. V was clipped by 8 bases and J by 4 bases; unmatched bases: 13. This CDR3 is 15 amino acids long. From germline, CDR1 is WNHNN and CDR2 SYGVQD (reference sequence). The CDR3 DNA reads TGCGCCAGCCTTCCGGGACAGGAGACCGAGTACGAGCAGTACTTC. The encoded protein is CASLPGQETEYEQYF.

This clone was counted once. V gene TRBV7-8 combines with J gene TRBJ2-5; D might be TRBD1 (6 bases). The V gene lost 9 bases and the J gene lost 2 bases, with 13 bases spanning the gap. This CDR3 spans 13 amino acids. Germline CDR1 is SGHVS and CDR2 is FQNEAQ. The CDR3 DNA sequence: TGTGCCAGTACCTGGACAGTTCAAGAGACCCAGTACTTC. Translated, it gives CASTWTVQETQYF. The whole variable domain, remainder taken from reference TRBV7-8 and TRBJ2-5, is GAGVSQSPRYKVAKRGQDVALRCDPISGHVSLFWYQQALGQGPEFLTYFQNEAQLDKSGLPSDRFFAERPEGSVSTLKIQRTQQEDSAVYLCASTWTVQETQYFGPGTRLLVL.

The chain couples TRBV7-9 to TRBJ2-3; 8 nucleotides line up with TRBD2. V dropped 3 bases and J dropped 8; count of bases not matched to a gene: 10. The CDR3 totals 15 residues. CDR1 and CDR2 from the germline V gene are SEHNR and FQNEAQ (reference sequence). CDR3 sequence (DNA): TGTGCCAGCAGCTTCGGCTCCGGGAGGGCCGGTACGCAGTATTTT. Protein: CASSFGSGRAGTQYF.

J is TRBJ1-1 and V is TRBV5-1; a weak D match, TRBD1 (5 bases). Trimming left V 0 bases short and J 0 bases short, with 18 bases between. From germline, CDR1 is SGHRS and CDR2 YFSETQ. The CDR3 extends over 18 amino acids. The CDR3 region is CASSLAFGPGGMNTEAFF. The CDR3 DNA reads TGCGCCAGCAGCTTGGCCTTTGGACCCGGGGGTATGAACACTGAAGCTTTCTTT.

This clone showed up just a few times. Here the CDR3 DNA reads TGTGCCAGCCGAGCGGGAGGGCCGGGAGAGCAGTTCTTC. It is translated as CASRAGGPGEQFF. The chain links TRBV27 to TRBJ2-1, with 10 bases lining up with TRBD2. V dropped 8 bases and J dropped 10; count of bases not matched to a gene: 8. CDR1 and CDR2 (germline): MNHEY, SMNVEV (reference sequence). The CDR3 runs 13 residues.

This clone occurred once. The chain joins TRBV28 to TRBJ1-3, with 7 bases matching TRBD1. With 7 bases clipped from V and 2 bases from J, the junction kept 2 bases outside the gene matches. The germline V gene has CDR1 MDHEN and CDR2 SYDVKM. The CDR3 is 13 residues long. The CDR3 loop is CASIGGTGNTIYF. The DNA for the CDR3 is TGTGCCAGCATAGGGGGCACTGGAAACACCATATATTTT.

V is TRBV3-1 (or the pseudogene TRBV3-2) and J is TRBJ1-6, with 8 bases fitting TRBD1. The germline V gene has CDR1 LGHDT and CDR2 YNNKEL (reference sequence). There are 14 residues in the CDR3. The J segment lost 10 bases and the V segment lost 4 bases, leaving 6 bases of the junction unmatched. The CDR3 DNA sequence: TGTGCCAGCAGCCTATCAGGGGGCGGGTCACCCCTCCACTTT. Translated, it gives CASSLSGGGSPLHF.

Concerning this clone: Additional DNA sequences in this sample encode the identical CDR3. The V gene is TRBV10-3, the J gene TRBJ1-1; tentative D call: TRBD1 (6 bases). Germline lookup yields CDR1 ENHRY and CDR2 SYGVKD. The length of the CDR3 is 13 residues. V was cut by 6 bases and J by 4 bases, with 12 bases left in between. The CDR3 bases are TGTGCCATCAGCCGCCTAGGGGGCACTGAAGCTTTCTTT. It yields the protein CAISRLGGTEAFF.

The chain carries TRBV5-1 and TRBJ2-3; 11 positions match TRBD2. Germline CDR1 SGHRS, CDR2 YFSETQ. This CDR3 region has 17 residues. V shed 0 bases and J 3 bases; nucleotides not matched to a gene: 6. CDR3 bases: TGCGCCAGCAGCTTGGGAGTAGCGGGGGGGCCAACAGATACGCAGTATTTT. Its protein product is CASSLGVAGGPTDTQYF.

The chain carries TRBV28 and TRBJ1-5; 10 bases map to TRBD1. Germline loops: CDR1 MDHEN, CDR2 SYDVKM. CDR3 length: 15 amino acids. J was trimmed by 2 bases and V by 5 bases; bases with no gene match: 3. The CDR3 DNA follows: TGTGCCAGCAGTCCGGGACAGGGGCGCAATCAGCCCCAGCATTTT. This sequence encodes CASSPGQGRNQPQHF.

CDR3 protein: CASSLAGLDTQYF. In DNA, the CDR3 is TGCGCCAGCAGCTTGGCCGGGTTAGATACGCAGTATTTT. V gene TRBV5-1 combines with J gene TRBJ2-3; D gene ambiguous. The germline V gene encodes CDR1 SGHRS and CDR2 YFSETQ. Trimming shortened V by 0 bases and J by 5 bases, and 7 bases separated the two germline ends. The CDR3 is made up of 13 amino acids. Full variable domain (rest looked up from reference TRBV5-1 and TRBJ2-3): KAGVTQTPRYLIKTRGQQVTLSCSPISGHRSVSWYQQTPGQGLQFLFEYFSETQRNKGNFPGRFSGRQFSNSRSEMNVSTLELGDSALYLCASSLAGLDTQYFGPGTRLTVL.

The chain uses TRBV10-3 and TRBJ2-1; D possibly corresponds to TRBD2 (5 bases). The V and J ends lost 4 bases and 0 bases respectively, with 7 bases between them. Germline-derived CDR1 and CDR2 are ENHRY and SYGVKD. The CDR3 is 14 residues long. CDR3 loop: CAISGTLSYNEQFF. The CDR3 nucleotides read TGTGCCATCAGTGGGACTCTCTCCTACAATGAGCAGTTCTTC.

This clone has only a few counts. The gene calls are TRBV10-3 and TRBJ1-2, with D tentatively TRBD1 (5 bases). Deletions cut 5 bases from V and 8 bases from J, with 12 bases between. Germline-derived CDR1 and CDR2 are ENHRY and SYGVKD. This CDR3 has 12 amino acids. In DNA form, the CDR3 reads TGTGCCATCAGTTCTTCAGGGTTGGGCTACACCTTC. Its translation is CAISSSGLGYTF.

The chain recombines TRBV5-1 with TRBJ2-1, with a possible D match to TRBD1 (6 bases). Trimming left V 0 bases short and J 0 bases short, with 19 bases between. CDR1 is SGHRS, CDR2 YFSETQ, per germline. The length of the CDR3 is 19 residues. CDR3 region: CASSLGQVYIKSSYNEQFF. In nucleotides, the CDR3 is TGCGCCAGCAGCTTGGGACAGGTCTACATCAAGAGCTCCTACAATGAGCAGTTCTTC.

This clone was recorded once. The V gene is TRBV2, the J gene TRBJ2-3; the match to TRBD2 covers 8 bases. Germline-derived CDR1 and CDR2 are SNHLY and FYNNEI. There are 14 residues in the CDR3. V shed 4 bases, J shed 0 bases, and the junction held 0 bases outside the gene matches. DNA of the CDR3: TGTGCCAGCAGTGCGGGGGGGAGCACAGATACGCAGTATTTT. It is translated as CASSAGGSTDTQYF. Full variable domain (outside the CDR3, taken from reference TRBV2 and TRBJ2-3): EPEVTQTPSHQVTQMGQEVILRCVPISNHLYFYWYRQILGQKVEFLVSFYNNEISEKSEIFDDQFSVERPDGSNFTLKIRSTKLEDSAMYFCASSAGGSTDTQYFGPGTRLTVL.

The chain couples TRBV10-3 to TRBJ2-1; 11 bases align to TRBD2. The CDR3 sequence is 14 residues long. Per the germline V gene, CDR1 is ENHRY and CDR2 is SYGVKD. V shed 8 bases and J 5 bases; nucleotides not matched to a gene: 5. This chain's CDR3 is CAIGTSGGDNEQFF. The CDR3 nucleotides read TGTGCCATCGGGACTAGCGGAGGGGACAATGAGCAGTTCTTC.

The chain uses TRBV21-1 and TRBJ2-2; the table's D call of TRBD1 was not tested on the DNA. TRBV21-1 is a known pseudogene. CDR3 length: 15 residues. CDR3 amino acids: CASSKMDRKTGELFF. CDR3 DNA: TGTGCCAGCAGCAAGATGGACAGGAAAACCGGGGAGCTGTTTTTT.

This clone appeared a few times. This chain joins TRBV19 and TRBJ1-5; 8 positions match TRBD1. The J segment lost 7 bases and the V segment lost 5 bases, leaving 10 bases of the junction unmatched. The CDR3 runs to 15 residues. CDR1 and CDR2 (germline): LNHDA, SQIVND (reference sequence). The CDR3, as DNA: TGTGCCAGTAGTGACAGGGGCCCGGGGAGACAGCCCCAGCATTTT. Translating gives CASSDRGPGRQPQHF.

This chain joins TRBV28 and TRBJ2-1, with D possibly TRBD2 on 7 matching bases. The germline gives CDR1 MDHEN, CDR2 SYDVKM. Deletions cut 6 bases from V and 9 bases from J, with 18 bases between. The length of the CDR3 is 14 residues. CDR3 amino acids: CASRPPRGGSEQFF. DNA of the CDR3: TGTGCCAGCAGACCTCCGAGGGGGGGGTCTGAGCAGTTCTTC.

This clone was observed once. The chain is built from TRBV19 and TRBJ2-5, with a weak D call TRBD2 (6 bases). The V end was cut by 5 bases, the J end by 5 bases, with 12 bases between. This CDR3 is 13 amino acids long. Germline values: CDR1 LNHDA, CDR2 SQIVND (reference sequence). For the CDR3, the DNA is TGTGCCAGTAGTCCCAAAGGAGGGGAGACCCAGTACTTC. It translates to CASSPKGGETQYF.

The rearrangement links TRBV29-1 to TRBJ1-3; no definite D call. The germline V and J ends were trimmed by 5 bases and 0 bases, with 5 bases remaining between them. The CDR3 is 12 residues long. The germline gives CDR1 SQVTM, CDR2 ANQGSEA. In DNA form, the CDR3 reads TGCAGCGTTTGGAGCTCTGGAAACACCATATATTTT. Translated: CSVWSSGNTIYF.

A note on this clone: The CDR3 carries no conserved terminal phenylalanine or tryptophan, so it likely arises from a read error. No DNA is shown, since the ends of the CDR3 on it are uncertain; the CDR3 is the one TCRdb lists. CDR3: CASSLGTGPAVEI. V is TRBV12-3 or TRBV12-4 and J is TRBJ2-7; the table's D call, TRBD1, has no DNA check behind it. The CDR3 length equals 13 residues, ends included.

The chain employs TRBV12-3 or TRBV12-4 and TRBJ1-2; D gene unclear. CDR3 length equals 13 residues. Between the trimmed V and J ends, which lost 6 bases and 1 base, there was a span of 9 bases. The CDR3, as DNA: TGTGCCAGCAGCCGGGAAGTTAACTATGGCTACACCTTC. It yields the protein CASSREVNYGYTF.

The chain links TRBV18 to TRBJ2-3, with TRBD1 matching over 7 bases. Germline V gene data show CDR1 as KGHSH and CDR2 as LQKENI. The CDR3 totals 16 residues. The V and J ends lost 2 bases and 4 bases, in that order; junction bases with no gene match: 9. The CDR3 nucleotides are TGTGCCAGCTCACCAGGGGTTAACAGGGGCGCAGATACGCAGTATTTT. Residues: CASSPGVNRGADTQYF.